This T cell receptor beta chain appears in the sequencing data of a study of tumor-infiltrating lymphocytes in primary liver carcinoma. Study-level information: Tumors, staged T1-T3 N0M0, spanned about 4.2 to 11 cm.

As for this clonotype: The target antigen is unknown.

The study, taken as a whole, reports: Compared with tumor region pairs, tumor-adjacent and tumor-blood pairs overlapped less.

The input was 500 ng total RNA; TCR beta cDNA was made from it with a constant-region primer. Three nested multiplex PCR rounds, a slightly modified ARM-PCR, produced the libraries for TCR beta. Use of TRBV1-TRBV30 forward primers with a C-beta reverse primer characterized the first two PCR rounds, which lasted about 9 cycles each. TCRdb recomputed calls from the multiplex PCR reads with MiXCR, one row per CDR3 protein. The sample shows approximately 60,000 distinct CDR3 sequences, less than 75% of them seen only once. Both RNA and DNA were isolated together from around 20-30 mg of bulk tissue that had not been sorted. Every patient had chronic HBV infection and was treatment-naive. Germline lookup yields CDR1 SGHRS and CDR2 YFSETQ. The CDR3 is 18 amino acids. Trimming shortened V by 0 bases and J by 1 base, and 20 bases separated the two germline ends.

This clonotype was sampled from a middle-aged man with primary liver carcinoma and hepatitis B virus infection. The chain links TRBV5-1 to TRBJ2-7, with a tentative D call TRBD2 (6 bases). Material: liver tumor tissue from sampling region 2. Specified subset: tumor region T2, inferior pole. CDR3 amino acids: CASSLVDGGAGQSYEQYF. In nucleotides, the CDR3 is TGCGCCAGCAGCTTGGTTGACGGTGGCGCGGGGCAGTCCTACGAGCAGTACTTC.